Shown below are 26 T cell receptor beta chains from a single sample sequenced in a study of blood T cells in healthy people across ages. A second about 7 to 11 cycle PCR used barcoded and J-beta primers. One entry per CDR3 protein, called by TCRdb with MiXCR from the 5' RACE reads. The sample lists about 930,000 distinct CDR3 sequences; 25% to 30% were seen once. The data also belong to a second study, concerning T cells of mothers and their children.

The sample taken for sequencing was blood. These receptors were taken from a woman in her forties in good health.

This clonotype was seen a handful of times. This chain links TRBV7-2 with TRBJ1-2; a weak D match, TRBD1 (5 bases). The germline V gene has CDR1 SGHTA and CDR2 FQGNSA. The CDR3 consists of 14 residues. The V gene lost 5 bases and the J gene lost 0 bases, with 10 bases spanning the gap. CDR3 sequence (DNA): TGTGCCAGCAGCGGGGGAAGCACTAACTATGGCTACACCTTC. Residues: CASSGGSTNYGYTF.

The V gene is TRBV12-3 or TRBV12-4, the J gene TRBJ2-3; 9 positions match TRBD2. Germline trimming cut 6 bases from V and 3 bases from J; bases unmatched to any gene: 4. The length of the CDR3 is 14 residues. The CDR3 loop reads CASRLAGMTDTQYF. As DNA, the CDR3 is TGTGCCAGCAGGCTAGCGGGAATGACAGATACGCAGTATTTT.

This clonotype was seen ten or more times. This sequence joins TRBV15 and TRBJ2-1; 12 nucleotides agree with TRBD2. CDR1 and CDR2 (germline): LNHNV, YYDKDF (reference sequence). V gave up 3 bases and J gave up 0 bases; unmatched junction bases: 12. This CDR3 is 20 amino acids long. The CDR3 loop reads CATSRDILAGGPSSYNEQFF. The CDR3 DNA follows: TGTGCCACCAGCAGGGACATACTAGCGGGGGGACCGAGCTCCTACAATGAGCAGTTCTTC.

This clonotype has a single count. The rearrangement uses TRBV27 and TRBJ2-7; tentative D call: TRBD2 (5 bases). Germline lookup yields CDR1 MNHEY and CDR2 SMNVEV (reference sequence). CDR3 size: 14 residues. Trimming removed 2 bases at V and 3 bases at J, with 11 bases between. This chain's CDR3 is CASSLVAGLYEQYF. CDR3 DNA sequence: TGTGCCAGCAGTTTAGTCGCGGGCCTCTACGAGCAGTACTTC.

This clonotype was counted a few times. V is TRBV9 and J is TRBJ2-1; D is uncertain. The CDR3 has 14 residues. V was shortened by 0 bases and J by 8 bases, with 12 bases between the two germline ends. Germline CDR1 and CDR2: SGDLS and YYNGEE. CDR3 region: CASSVVPIGDEQFF. CDR3 bases: TGTGCCAGCAGCGTAGTTCCCATAGGAGATGAGCAGTTCTTC.

This clonotype was detected ten times or more. This chain links TRBV7-2 with TRBJ2-7, with D perhaps matching TRBD1 (6 bases). The CDR3 loop spans 14 amino acids. Germline V lookup: CDR1 SGHTA, CDR2 FQGNSA. The V end was cut by 3 bases, the J end by 3 bases, with 12 bases between. This chain's CDR3 is CASSFTGILYEQYF. The CDR3 DNA reads TGTGCCAGCAGCTTTACAGGGATCCTCTACGAGCAGTACTTC.

The V gene is TRBV7-8, the J gene TRBJ1-2; D remains unclear. Per the germline V gene, CDR1 is SGHVS and CDR2 is FQNEAQ. This CDR3 has 15 residues. The germline V and J ends were trimmed by 0 bases and 4 bases, with 12 bases remaining between them. The CDR3 DNA sequence: TGTGCCAGCAGCTTAGCCGGCAGAGAAATCTATGGCTACACCTTC. It specifies CASSLAGREIYGYTF.

This clonotype was found a few times. The rearrangement links TRBV7-9 to TRBJ2-1; a weak D match, TRBD1 (5 bases). There are 13 residues in the CDR3. The germline V gene has CDR1 SEHNR and CDR2 FQNEAQ (reference sequence). V was clipped by 11 bases and J by 4 bases, with 15 bases between them. CDR3 loop: CAPGAYGYNEQFF. DNA for the CDR3: TGTGCCCCTGGGGCCTACGGATACAATGAGCAGTTCTTC.

This clonotype was picked up a small number of times. CDR3 amino acids: CASSLSQAGKLFF. DNA for the CDR3: TGTGCCAGCAGCTTATCCCAGGCCGGAAAACTGTTTTTT. The gene calls are TRBV7-6 and TRBJ1-4, with no clear D. This CDR3 is 13 amino acids long. Between the trimmed V and J ends, which lost 2 bases and 10 bases, there was a span of 11 bases. Germline V lookup: CDR1 SGHVS, CDR2 FNYEAQ.

In this sample, this clonotype turned up many times. The CDR3 loop is CSVDGGFNQPQHF. CDR3 coding DNA: TGCAGCGTTGACGGGGGTTTCAATCAGCCCCAGCATTTT. The chain employs TRBV29-1 and TRBJ1-5; D is possibly TRBD1 (5 bases). CDR3 length: 13 residues. The V and J ends lost 3 bases and 3 bases respectively, with 9 bases between them. In germline, CDR1 is SQVTM, CDR2 ANQGSEA.

J is TRBJ1-5 and V is TRBV27; weak D call: TRBD1 (6 bases). Trimming removed 3 bases from V and 5 bases from J, with 14 bases in between. The CDR3 extends over 15 amino acids. Germline CDR1 reads MNHEY; CDR2 reads SMNVEV (reference sequence). CDR3 coding DNA: TGTGCCAGCAGTTTGACAGGCCCGCGGTATCAGCCCCAGCATTTT. Amino acids: CASSLTGPRYQPQHF.

The chain recombines TRBV7-2 with TRBJ1-4; TRBD1 is a possible D gene (6 bases). The CDR3 extends over 15 amino acids. The germline CDR1 and CDR2 sequences are SGHTA and FQGNSA. Trimming stripped 4 bases from V and 3 bases from J, with 12 bases between. The CDR3 DNA is TGTGCCAGCAGCTCGGCAGGGGTGCCTAATGAAAAACTGTTTTTT. Its translation: CASSSAGVPNEKLFF.

The rearrangement links TRBV29-1 to TRBJ1-5, with D possibly matching TRBD1 (6 bases). V lost 6 bases and J lost 1, with 13 bases in between. CDR3 length equals 14 residues. Germline V gene sequence: CDR1 SQVTM, CDR2 ANQGSEA. CDR3 sequence reads: CSVAQGMSNQPQHF. The DNA for the CDR3 is TGCAGCGTCGCACAGGGAATGAGCAATCAGCCCCAGCATTTT.

This clonotype was detected ten times or more. J is TRBJ2-5 and V is TRBV28; D gene uncertain. Germline loops: CDR1 MDHEN, CDR2 SYDVKM. Between the trimmed V and J ends, which lost 4 bases and 4 bases, there was a span of 19 bases. The CDR3 totals 16 residues. This CDR3 is CASSSYALKGGETQYF. CDR3 sequence (DNA): TGTGCCAGCAGTTCGTACGCCCTAAAGGGTGGAGAGACCCAGTACTTC.

This clonotype came up many times. V and J are TRBV20-1 and TRBJ2-1; maybe TRBD2 (6 bases). The V end was cut by 3 bases, the J end by 7 bases, with 16 bases between. The CDR3 has 14 amino acids. Germline assignment: CDR1 DFQATT and CDR2 SNEGSKA (reference sequence). The CDR3 DNA reads TGCAGTGCTAGGACTAGAGAGACCGTGAATGAGCAGTTCTTC. As protein: CSARTRETVNEQFF.

This chain joins TRBV28 and TRBJ2-1; perhaps TRBD1 as D (5 bases). The V gene's germline CDR1 is MDHEN and CDR2 SYDVKM. The V end lost 4 bases, the J end lost 3 bases, and 16 bases lay between the germline ends. The length of the CDR3 is 16 residues. CDR3 coding DNA: TGTGCCAGCAGTTCACCGGGCAGGGCGTTCTACAATGAGCAGTTCTTC. Its protein is CASSSPGRAFYNEQFF.

The genes are TRBV10-3 and TRBJ2-3; 13 bases are shared with TRBD2. The CDR3 consists of 16 residues. In germline, CDR1 is ENHRY, CDR2 SYGVKD. Losses at the gene ends were 5 bases for V and 3 bases for J; bases not matched to a gene: 5. The chain's CDR3 is CAISPGLAGETDTQYF. The CDR3 DNA is TGTGCCATCAGTCCCGGACTAGCGGGGGAGACAGATACGCAGTATTTT.

This clonotype was detected a few times. The CDR3 bases are TGTGCCAGCAGCTCCACCAGCGGGGGGGACTACAATGAGCAGTTCTTC. Translating gives CASSSTSGGDYNEQFF. V usage is TRBV7-2 and J usage is TRBJ2-1, with TRBD2 identical over 10 bases. CDR3 length: 16 residues. Germline lookup yields CDR1 SGHTA and CDR2 FQGNSA. V lost 4 bases, J lost 3 bases, and 6 bases stayed unmatched.

This clonotype has only a few counts. This chain uses TRBV11-2 with TRBJ1-6; D uncertain. The CDR3 length is 15 residues. Per germline, CDR1 SGHAT and CDR2 FQNNGV. Trimming cost V 5 bases and J 7 bases, with 15 bases left between them. The CDR3 DNA reads as TGTGCCAGCAGCATCCTCGGGGTGAGAAATTCACCCCTCCACTTT. Encoded protein: CASSILGVRNSPLHF.

V and J are TRBV15 and TRBJ1-1; 10 nucleotides match TRBD1. V lost 8 bases to trimming and J lost 6 bases; unmatched junction nucleotides: 12. Looked up from germline, CDR1 is LNHNV and CDR2 is YYDKDF (reference sequence). The CDR3 consists of 15 residues. Here the CDR3 reads CATLTLGQGISEAFF. The CDR3 coding sequence is TGTGCCACCTTAACTTTGGGACAGGGGATATCTGAAGCTTTCTTT.

This clonotype was observed a few times. J is TRBJ2-1 and V is TRBV6-1, with D possibly TRBD2 on 6 matching bases. CDR3 size: 13 residues. Deletions cut 7 bases from V and 4 bases from J, with 11 bases between. Germline assignment: CDR1 MNHNS and CDR2 SASEGT. CDR3 DNA: TGTGCCAGCATACTAGCTTCATACAATGAGCAGTTCTTC. It codes for CASILASYNEQFF.

The chain uses TRBV4-2 and TRBJ2-6; D is uncertain. Germline lookup yields CDR1 LGHNA and CDR2 YNFKEQ. The CDR3 runs 19 residues. With 3 bases removed from V and 5 bases from J, the gap between germline ends came to 23 bases. The CDR3 DNA follows: TGTGCCAGCAGCCAGGCGAACAGATCGCCTAATAAAAGGGCCAACGTCCTGACTTTC. This codes for CASSQANRSPNKRANVLTF.

In regard to this clonotype: The conserved closing phenylalanine or tryptophan is absent in this CDR3, likely reflecting a read error. This chain uses TRBV28 with TRBJ2-3; D gene unclear. Germline V gene sequence: CDR1 MDHEN, CDR2 SYDVKM. The CDR3 length is 12 residues. Trimming stripped 11 bases from V and 2 bases from J, with 11 bases between. CDR3 coding DNA: TGTGCCTCTCGGGCGGACACAGATACGCAGTATTCT. It encodes CASRADTDTQYS.

This sequence joins TRBV7-2 and TRBJ1-3; no firm D call. Germline V CDR1 and CDR2: SGHTA, FQGNSA. V was pared by 5 bases and J by 0 bases, with 11 bases between. The CDR3 totals 15 residues. CDR3 residues: CASSQQAHSGNTIYF. Here the CDR3 DNA reads TGTGCCAGCAGCCAACAAGCCCACTCTGGAAACACCATATATTTT. Full variable domain (missing parts from reference TRBV7-2 and TRBJ1-3): GAGVSQSPSNKVTEKGKDVELRCDPISGHTALYWYRQSLGQGLEFLIYFQGNSAPDKSGLPSDRFSAERTGGSVSTLTIQRTQQEDSAVYLCASSQQAHSGNTIYFGEGSWLTVV.

The rearrangement joins TRBV6-2 or TRBV6-3 to TRBJ2-2; perhaps TRBD1 as D (6 bases). The CDR3 is made up of 15 amino acids. The V end was cut by 5 bases, the J end by 4 bases, with 14 bases between. Looked up from germline, CDR1 is MNHEY and CDR2 is SVGEGT. As DNA, the CDR3 is TGTGCCAGCAGTACACAGGGATGGGGCACCGGGGAGCTGTTTTTT. It yields the protein CASSTQGWGTGELFF.

CDR3 residues: CASSEGTVNYNEQFF. In nucleotides, the CDR3 is TGCGCCAGCAGCGAAGGGACGGTGAACTACAATGAGCAGTTCTTC. The V call is TRBV5-1, the J call TRBJ2-1, with D possibly called TRBD1 or TRBD2 (5 bases each). The CDR3 is 15 residues long. Germline-derived CDR1 and CDR2 are SGHRS and YFSETQ. V was clipped by 4 bases and J by 3 bases, with 14 bases between them.